This entry lists 11 T cell receptor beta chains sequenced from one sample in a study of cytomegalovirus exposure and HLA in healthy donors listed by TCRdb under 2017. Library creation used the immunoSEQ multiplex PCR assay. The table was pulled from immuneACCESS by TCRdb, which kept in-frame rearrangements only. Such tables lose some clones; where checked, under half of the loss comes from unresolved V genes, and the rest has no known cause. Here the sample has around 150,000 clones; roughly nine tenths occur a single time. The top ten clonotypes cover around 2.7% of the sample. The sample was PBMCs. The source is a woman between 18 and 29 years old in good health and CMV-seropositive.

This chain uses TRBV11-2 with TRBJ2-3, with 8 bases fitting TRBD2. Germline CDR1 reads SGHAT; CDR2 reads FQNNGV. This CDR3 has 17 amino acids. The junction had 9 bases not matched to a gene; V was cut back by 3 bases and J by 1 base. For the CDR3, the DNA is TGTGCCAGCAGCTTCTATAGCGGGCGGGGGGGCACAGATACGCAGTATTTT. It is translated as CASSFYSGRGGTDTQYF. Based on the CDR3 plus reference TRBV11-2 and TRBJ2-3, the full variable domain is EAGVAQSPRYKIIEKRQSVAFWCNPISGHATLYWYQQILGQGPKLLIQFQNNGVVDDSQLPKDRFSAERLKGVDSTLKIQPAKLEDSAVYLCASSFYSGRGGTDTQYFGPGTRLTVL.

The V call is TRBV15, the J call TRBJ1-5, with D maybe TRBD1 (5 bases). CDR1 is LNHNV and CDR2 is YYDKDF in the germline V gene (reference sequence). The CDR3 is 13 residues long. Trimming stripped 8 bases from V and 1 base from J, with 9 bases between. CDR3 protein: CATGGVSNQPQHF. CDR3 sequence (DNA): TGTGCCACCGGAGGGGTGAGCAATCAGCCCCAGCATTTT.

The gene calls are TRBV4-2 and TRBJ2-7, with D maybe TRBD1 (5 bases). V was shortened by 1 base and J by 2 bases, with 12 bases between the two germline ends. Germline CDR1 LGHNA, CDR2 YNFKEQ. This CDR3 comprises 15 residues. The CDR3, as DNA: TGTGCCAGCAGCCAAGGGATACAGGAAACCTACGAGCAGTACTTC. Translating it yields CASSQGIQETYEQYF.

In the case of this clone: Different DNA sequences within this sample yield the same CDR3. The chain has TRBV19 and TRBJ2-2; 8 bases line up with TRBD2. V trimming: 3 bases; J trimming: 7 bases; junction bases outside the gene matches: 4. The germline V gene encodes CDR1 LNHDA and CDR2 SQIVND (reference sequence). CDR3 length: 14 residues. CDR3 residues: CASSISGGNGELFF. In DNA, the CDR3 is TGTGCCAGTAGTATCTCGGGGGGGAACGGGGAGCTGTTTTTT. Full variable domain (missing parts from reference TRBV19 and TRBJ2-2): DGGITQSPKYLFRKEGQNVTLSCEQNLNHDAMYWYRQDPGQGLRLIYYSQIVNDFQKGDIAEGYSVSREKKESFPLTVTSAQKNPTAFYLCASSISGGNGELFFGEGSRLTVL.

The chain combines TRBV2 with TRBJ2-2; D gene uncertain. V was clipped by 7 bases and J by 1 base, with 10 bases between them. This CDR3 has 14 residues. Germline V gives CDR1 SNHLY, CDR2 FYNNEI. CDR3 protein: CASKYTQNTGELFF. The CDR3 nucleotides are TGTGCCAGCAAGTATACACAGAACACCGGGGAGCTGTTTTTT.

The V and J genes are TRBV10-1 and TRBJ2-1; TRBD1 is a possible D gene (6 bases). This CDR3 comprises 15 residues. Trimming shortened V by 4 bases and J by 5 bases, and 15 bases separated the two germline ends. The germline gives CDR1 WNHNN, CDR2 SYGVQD (reference sequence). DNA for the CDR3: TGCGCCAGCAGTGCGGACAGATTCGCGGACAATGAGCAGTTCTTC. Translated, it gives CASSADRFADNEQFF.

This clone was detected only a few times. The chain recombines TRBV29-1 with TRBJ1-1; D is uncertain. V dropped 7 bases and J dropped 7 bases, with 13 bases sitting between them. CDR3 size: 11 residues. The germline gives CDR1 SQVTM, CDR2 ANQGSEA. CDR3 in DNA: TGCAGCGCCGAGAGCGGCCTTGAAGCTTTCTTT. Protein: CSAESGLEAFF.

The genes are TRBV15 and TRBJ2-7; maybe TRBD2 (5 bases). Germline loops: CDR1 LNHNV, CDR2 YYDKDF (reference sequence). The V and J ends lost 8 bases and 1 base respectively, with 15 bases between them. The CDR3 has 14 residues. CDR3 region: CATRGYFPSYEQYF. In DNA form, the CDR3 reads TGTGCCACCCGGGGATACTTTCCGTCCTACGAGCAGTACTTC.

The chain combines TRBV21-1 with TRBJ2-7; TRBD1, the D gene given by the table, was not confirmed from the DNA. TRBV21-1 is described as a pseudogene. The CDR3 has 15 residues. CDR3 DNA sequence: TGTGCCAGCAGCTGGGCCGGACAGGGTCCCAAAGAGCAGTACTTC. This translates into CASSWAGQGPKEQYF.

This clone has a single count. This sequence joins TRBV7-2 and TRBJ2-1; 14 positions agree with TRBD2. CDR1 SGHTA and CDR2 FQGNSA come from the germline V gene. The length of the CDR3 is 15 residues. Trimming cost V 5 bases and J 10 bases; bases outside gene matches: 7. CDR3 bases: TGTGCCAGCAGCGCGACTAGCGGGAGGGTCGGCGAGCAGTTCTTC. Residues: CASSATSGRVGEQFF.

The chain combines TRBV5-1 with TRBJ2-7, with 9 nucleotides matching TRBD2. This CDR3 comprises 18 residues. The junction had 14 bases not matched to a gene; V was cut back by 1 base and J by 3 bases. CDR1 and CDR2 (germline): SGHRS, YFSETQ. CDR3 nucleotides: TGCGCCAGCAGCTTGACCCAGCGTGATAGCGGGAGACGCTACGAGCAGTACTTC. Its protein is CASSLTQRDSGRRYEQYF.